These 30 T cell receptor beta chains were all obtained from the same sample, sequenced in a study of T cell changes during pregnancy in multiple sclerosis. The data were produced by immunoSEQ multiplex PCR, yet TCRdb's version contains in-frame clones alone and is incomplete. Here the sample spans tens of thousands of clones, 93% being singletons. Sequencing used peripheral blood, obtained in the second trimester of pregnancy. The source of these receptors is a female donor with multiple sclerosis, enrolled in a pregnancy study.

The V call is TRBV5-1, the J call TRBJ1-1, with D perhaps matching TRBD1 (5 bases). Germline V gives CDR1 SGHRS, CDR2 YFSETQ. The CDR3 runs to 15 residues. Trimming left V 0 bases short and J 2 bases short, with 11 bases between. CDR3 nucleotide sequence: TGCGCCAGCAGCTTGGCCTGGGGCGTTAACACTGAAGCTTTCTTT. Protein: CASSLAWGVNTEAFF.

Of note for this clone: One end of the junction does not line up with germline, which may come from a read error. The CDR3 region is CASREGTSGISYNEQFF. CDR3 nucleotide sequence: TGTGCCAGCAGAGAAGGGACTAGCGGGATCTCCTACAATGAGCAGTTCTTC. The chain couples TRBV2 to TRBJ2-1, with 13 nucleotides matching TRBD2. The CDR3 spans 17 residues. The germline gives CDR1 SNHLY, CDR2 FYNNEI.

The CDR3 coding sequence is TGTGCCAGCAGTGCCCGGGACAACCAAGAGACCCAGTACTTC. It codes for CASSARDNQETQYF. J is TRBJ2-5 and V is TRBV6-1, with D maybe TRBD1 (6 bases). V dropped 4 bases and J dropped 0 bases, with 9 bases sitting between them. The V gene's germline CDR1 is MNHNS and CDR2 SASEGT. The CDR3 has 14 residues.

This chain joins TRBV7-8 and TRBJ1-1, with D uncertain. CDR1 SGHVS and CDR2 FQNEAQ come from the germline V gene. The V end lost 5 bases, the J end lost 6 bases, and 16 bases lay between the germline ends. This CDR3 comprises 14 residues. The CDR3 spells CASSLGRTRAEAFF. CDR3 nucleotide sequence: TGTGCCAGCAGCCTTGGACGGACGAGGGCTGAAGCTTTCTTT.

The chain employs TRBV7-8 and TRBJ1-5; D gene uncertain. The V end lost 4 bases, the J end lost 3 bases, and 16 bases lay between the germline ends. CDR1 and CDR2 from the germline V gene are SGHVS and FQNEAQ. The CDR3 has 16 residues. The CDR3 bases are TGTGCCAGCAGCTCCACGCCGGGTTTGTCCAATCAGCCCCAGCATTTT. It translates to CASSSTPGLSNQPQHF.

This chain joins TRBV19 and TRBJ2-3; perhaps TRBD2 as D (6 bases). The CDR3 is 14 amino acids. Trimming pared 5 bases from V and 0 bases from J, leaving 9 bases between. Germline V gene data show CDR1 as LNHDA and CDR2 as SQIVND (reference sequence). The CDR3 protein is CASSSSESTDTQYF. CDR3 DNA sequence: TGTGCCAGTAGTTCTAGCGAGAGCACAGATACGCAGTATTTT.

The chain combines TRBV6-6 with TRBJ1-5, with 11 bases that match TRBD1. Germline assignment: CDR1 MNHNY and CDR2 SVGAGI (reference sequence). This CDR3 region has 15 residues. V lost 0 bases and J lost 6; bases outside the gene matches: 1. The CDR3 protein is CASSYSGTGGQPQHF. The CDR3, as DNA: TGTGCCAGCAGTTACTCAGGGACAGGGGGTCAGCCCCAGCATTTT.

The rearrangement links TRBV18 to TRBJ2-3; D possibly corresponds to TRBD2 (6 bases). CDR3 size: 16 residues. Germline V gives CDR1 KGHSH, CDR2 LQKENI. The V gene lost 3 bases and the J gene lost 5 bases, with 18 bases spanning the gap. Written as DNA, the CDR3 is TGTGCCAGCTCACCCGACGTCAGCGGGCGCGAAGATACGCAGTATTTT. Protein product: CASSPDVSGREDTQYF. The variable domain in full, completed from reference TRBV18 and TRBJ2-3, reads NAGVMQNPRHLVRRRGQEARLRCSPMKGHSHVYWYRQLPEEGLKFMVYLQKENIIDESGMPKERFSAEFPKEGPSILRIQQVVRGDSAAYFCASSPDVSGREDTQYFGPGTRLTVL.

The chain recombines TRBV13 with TRBJ2-3; 11 nucleotides agree with TRBD2. CDR3 length equals 15 residues. J was trimmed by 6 bases and V by 5 bases; bases with no gene match: 7. Germline values: CDR1 PRHDT, CDR2 FYEKMQ (reference sequence). CDR3 bases: TGTGCCAGCAGCACCCTCCTAGCGGGAGGTGATACGCAGTATTTT. Its protein is CASSTLLAGGDTQYF.

This chain connects TRBV7-2 to TRBJ1-4; 9 bases line up with TRBD1. Germline-derived CDR1 and CDR2 are SGHTA and FQGNSA. This CDR3 region has 15 residues. Unmatched junction bases numbered 9, after V lost 6 bases and J lost 7 bases. The CDR3 reads CASSQQGAGGEKLFF. DNA of the CDR3: TGTGCCAGCAGTCAACAGGGGGCGGGAGGTGAAAAACTGTTTTTT.

The V call is TRBV15, the J call TRBJ1-1, with no clear D. V was shortened by 1 base and J by 8 bases, with 11 bases between the two germline ends. The germline CDR1 and CDR2 sequences are LNHNV and YYDKDF (reference sequence). The CDR3 sequence is 13 residues long. The CDR3: CATSRVTGLEAFF. CDR3 coding DNA: TGTGCCACCAGCAGAGTGACGGGTCTGGAAGCTTTCTTT.

The CDR3 DNA is TGTGCCAGCAGCTCCAGACTAGCGGGGTACTACGAGCAGTACTTC. The encoded protein is CASSSRLAGYYEQYF. The gene calls are TRBV11-3 and TRBJ2-7; 11 positions agree with TRBD2. V lost 4 bases to trimming and J lost 3 bases; unmatched junction nucleotides: 5. The CDR3 covers 15 residues. Germline CDR1 and CDR2: SGHNT and YENEEA.

The genes are TRBV6-5 and TRBJ1-5; 7 bases fit TRBD1. The ends lost 5 bases at V and 0 bases at J; junction bases unmatched: 4. CDR3 length: 15 residues. The germline V gene has CDR1 MNHEY and CDR2 SVGAGI. DNA of the CDR3: TGTGCCAGCAGTCGACAGGGAGGTAGCAATCAGCCCCAGCATTTT. Translated: CASSRQGGSNQPQHF.

The chain carries TRBV7-8 and TRBJ2-5, with TRBD2 matching over 13 bases. Germline CDR1 and CDR2: SGHVS and FQNEAQ. There are 19 residues in the CDR3. With V trimmed by 3 bases and J by 1 base, 11 bases remained unmatched. DNA of the CDR3: TGTGCCAGCAGCTTCCCTGGACTAGCGGGAGAATATCCCCAAGAGACCCAGTACTTC. Translated: CASSFPGLAGEYPQETQYF.

V is TRBV11-1 and J is TRBJ2-2; D may be TRBD1 (5 bases). The CDR3 is made up of 15 amino acids. V dropped 4 bases and J dropped 1 base, with 10 bases sitting between them. CDR1 SGHAT and CDR2 FQDESV come from the germline V gene (reference sequence). The CDR3 sequence is CASSWVQGNTGELFF. The CDR3 coding sequence is TGTGCCAGCAGCTGGGTGCAGGGGAACACCGGGGAGCTGTTTTTT.

This chain uses TRBV6-1 with TRBJ2-4, with D unclear. With 7 bases removed from V and 0 bases from J, the gap between germline ends came to 10 bases. Germline assignment: CDR1 MNHNS and CDR2 SASEGT. This CDR3 is built from 14 residues. CDR3 sequence (DNA): TGTGCCAGCAATTTACAGTTAGCCAAAAACATTCAGTACTTC. Protein sequence: CASNLQLAKNIQYF.

The chain recombines TRBV6-1 with TRBJ1-1; no clear D. The CDR3 is made up of 12 amino acids. Trimming left V 6 bases short and J 7 bases short, with 12 bases between. CDR1 and CDR2 (germline): MNHNS, SASEGT. Here the CDR3 reads CASSGWFGEAFF. In DNA, the CDR3 is TGTGCCAGCAGCGGTTGGTTTGGTGAAGCTTTCTTT.

This clone appeared a single time. The rearrangement joins TRBV7-2 to TRBJ2-7, with D perhaps TRBD1 (6 bases). This CDR3 is 13 amino acids long. V lost 1 base and J lost 4, with 8 bases in between. The germline gives CDR1 SGHTA, CDR2 FQGNSA. CDR3 amino acids: CASSLGGRYEQYF. The CDR3 DNA is TGTGCCAGCAGCTTAGGGGGGCGGTACGAGCAGTACTTC.

This clone occurred a few times. This chain joins TRBV18 and TRBJ1-1; weak D call: TRBD1 (6 bases). The CDR3 covers 14 residues. V was shortened by 6 bases and J by 1 base, with 12 bases between the two germline ends. The germline gives CDR1 KGHSH, CDR2 LQKENI. The CDR3 sequence: CASSYRASNTEAFF. The CDR3 DNA follows: TGTGCCAGCTCGTACAGGGCTTCGAACACTGAAGCTTTCTTT.

J is TRBJ2-1 and V is TRBV28; TRBD2 might be the D (5 bases). V lost 6 bases and J 7 bases, leaving 19 bases between the germline ends. The CDR3 sequence is 15 residues long. Germline V gives CDR1 MDHEN, CDR2 SYDVKM. CDR3 residues: CASRRPAGVGNEQFF. For the CDR3, the DNA is TGTGCCAGCAGACGACCGGCCGGGGTTGGGAATGAGCAGTTCTTC.

The chain uses TRBV4-2 and TRBJ1-5, with a possible D match to TRBD1 (6 bases). The CDR3 extends over 16 amino acids. V was trimmed by 4 bases and J by 4 bases, leaving 17 bases between them. CDR1 is LGHNA, CDR2 YNFKEQ, per germline. The chain's CDR3 is CASSPRGEGANQPQHF. The CDR3 DNA reads TGTGCCAGCAGCCCAAGGGGGGAGGGAGCTAATCAGCCCCAGCATTTT.

The rearrangement uses TRBV9 and TRBJ2-1; 8 bases map to TRBD2. The trim removed 3 bases at V and 8 bases at J, leaving 7 bases unmatched. The CDR3 totals 14 residues. Germline values: CDR1 SGDLS, CDR2 YYNGEE. The DNA for the CDR3 is TGTGCCAGCAGCGGGACTAGCTGGGAGGATGAGCAGTTCTTC. Amino acids: CASSGTSWEDEQFF.

This clone was recorded once. The chain joins TRBV19 to TRBJ1-2; D might be TRBD1 (6 bases). This CDR3 has 16 residues. Germline lookup yields CDR1 LNHDA and CDR2 SQIVND (reference sequence). The V end lost 3 bases, the J end lost 4 bases, and 18 bases lay between the germline ends. Written as DNA, the CDR3 is TGTGCCAGTAGTATCCCTGGGAAGGGGGATAGCTATGGCTACACCTTC. Translating gives CASSIPGKGDSYGYTF.

CDR3 coding DNA: TGTGCCAGCAGCCCATCCGGGACTAGCAACTTCTTC. Translating gives CASSPSGTSNFF. The gene calls are TRBV5-5 and TRBJ2-1, with TRBD2 matching over 9 bases. CDR1 is SGHKS, CDR2 YYEKEE, per germline (reference sequence). The CDR3 consists of 12 residues. V shed 4 bases, J shed 16 bases, and the junction held 9 bases outside the gene matches. Combining the CDR3 with reference TRBV5-5 and TRBJ2-1 gives the whole variable domain DAGVTQSPTHLIKTRGQQVTLRCSPISGHKSVSWYQQVLGQGPQFIFQYYEKEERGRGNFPDRFSARQFPNYSSELNVNALLLGDSALYLCASSPSGTSNFFGPGTRLTVL.

The table lists this clone with a count of one. The chain employs TRBV6-5 and TRBJ1-1, with D unclear. Germline values: CDR1 MNHEY, CDR2 SVGAGI. The CDR3 has 13 amino acids. With 6 bases removed from V and 5 bases from J, the gap between germline ends came to 13 bases. The chain's CDR3 is CASSRESYTEAFF. CDR3 in DNA: TGTGCCAGCAGCCGGGAGAGTTATACTGAAGCTTTCTTT.

V is TRBV9 and J is TRBJ2-3; TRBD2 is a possible D gene (7 bases). Germline V gene data show CDR1 as SGDLS and CDR2 as YYNGEE. V gave up 0 bases and J gave up 11 bases, with 28 bases separating them. The length of the CDR3 is 18 residues. The CDR3, as DNA: TGTGCCAGCAGCGTAGACGTACAAGTTTCTGCGGGGGCTCTAGGGCAGTATTTT. Residues: CASSVDVQVSAGALGQYF.

The V call is TRBV28, the J call TRBJ2-7, with D perhaps TRBD1 (6 bases). In germline, CDR1 is MDHEN, CDR2 SYDVKM. The germline V and J ends were trimmed by 6 bases and 6 bases, with 15 bases remaining between them. There are 13 residues in the CDR3. The CDR3 spells CASSLGQGIEQYF. The CDR3 nucleotides are TGTGCCAGCAGCCTCGGGCAGGGGATCGAGCAGTACTTC.

The chain carries TRBV15 and TRBJ2-3; 14 nucleotides align to TRBD2. This CDR3 contains 17 residues. With V trimmed by 2 bases and J by 3 bases, 4 bases remained unmatched. Looked up from germline, CDR1 is LNHNV and CDR2 is YYDKDF (reference sequence). DNA for the CDR3: TGTGCCACCAGCAGACGGACTAGCGGGAGGTATACAGATACGCAGTATTTT. It encodes CATSRRTSGRYTDTQYF.

This sequence joins TRBV28 and TRBJ2-3; TRBD2 aligns across 7 bases. V gave up 6 bases and J gave up 10 bases; unmatched junction bases: 7. This CDR3 contains 12 residues. Germline assignment: CDR1 MDHEN and CDR2 SYDVKM. The CDR3 loop is CASRARLAAQYF. In nucleotides, the CDR3 is TGTGCCAGCAGGGCCCGGCTAGCGGCGCAGTATTTT.

The J gene is TRBJ2-1, the V gene TRBV25-1; 8 bases match TRBD2. The germline CDR1 and CDR2 sequences are MGHDK and SYGVNS. Unmatched junction bases numbered 3, after V lost 5 bases and J lost 3 bases. The CDR3 extends over 14 amino acids. In DNA, the CDR3 is TGTGCCAGCAGTTGGACTAGCAGCTACAATGAGCAGTTCTTC. Translation gives CASSWTSSYNEQFF. Full variable domain (missing parts from reference TRBV25-1 and TRBJ2-1): EADIYQTPRYLVIGTGKKITLECSQTMGHDKMYWYQQDPGMELHLIHYSYGVNSTEKGDLSSESTVSRIRTEHFPLTLESARPSHTSQYLCASSWTSSYNEQFFGPGTRLTVL.